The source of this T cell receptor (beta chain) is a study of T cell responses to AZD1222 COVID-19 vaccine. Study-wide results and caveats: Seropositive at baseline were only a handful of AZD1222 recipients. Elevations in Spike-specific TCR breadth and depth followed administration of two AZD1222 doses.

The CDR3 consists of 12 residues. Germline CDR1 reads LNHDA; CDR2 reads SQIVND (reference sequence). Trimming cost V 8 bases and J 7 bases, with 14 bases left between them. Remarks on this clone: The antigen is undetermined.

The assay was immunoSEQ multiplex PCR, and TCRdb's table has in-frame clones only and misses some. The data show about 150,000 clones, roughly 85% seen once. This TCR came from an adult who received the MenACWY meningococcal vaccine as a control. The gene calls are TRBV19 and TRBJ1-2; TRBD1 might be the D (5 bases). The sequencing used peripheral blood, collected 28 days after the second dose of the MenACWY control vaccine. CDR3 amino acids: CASPYRDSGYTF. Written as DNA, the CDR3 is TGTGCCAGTCCTTACCGGGACTCTGGCTACACCTTC.